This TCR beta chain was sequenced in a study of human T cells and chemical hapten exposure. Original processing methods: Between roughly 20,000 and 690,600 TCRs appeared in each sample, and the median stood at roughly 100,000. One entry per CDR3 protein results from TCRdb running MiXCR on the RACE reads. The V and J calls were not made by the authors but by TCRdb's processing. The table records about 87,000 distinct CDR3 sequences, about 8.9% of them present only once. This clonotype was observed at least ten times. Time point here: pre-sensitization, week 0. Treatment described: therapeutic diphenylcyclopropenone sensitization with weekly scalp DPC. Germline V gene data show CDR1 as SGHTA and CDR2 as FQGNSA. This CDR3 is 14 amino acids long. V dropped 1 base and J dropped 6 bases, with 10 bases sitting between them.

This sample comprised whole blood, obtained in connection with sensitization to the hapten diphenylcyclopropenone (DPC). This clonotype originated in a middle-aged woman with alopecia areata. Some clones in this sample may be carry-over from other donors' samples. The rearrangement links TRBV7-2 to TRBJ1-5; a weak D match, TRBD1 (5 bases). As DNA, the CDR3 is TGTGCCAGCAGCTTAGTTGGGGGAAGTCAGCCCCAGCATTTT. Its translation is CASSLVGGSQPQHF.